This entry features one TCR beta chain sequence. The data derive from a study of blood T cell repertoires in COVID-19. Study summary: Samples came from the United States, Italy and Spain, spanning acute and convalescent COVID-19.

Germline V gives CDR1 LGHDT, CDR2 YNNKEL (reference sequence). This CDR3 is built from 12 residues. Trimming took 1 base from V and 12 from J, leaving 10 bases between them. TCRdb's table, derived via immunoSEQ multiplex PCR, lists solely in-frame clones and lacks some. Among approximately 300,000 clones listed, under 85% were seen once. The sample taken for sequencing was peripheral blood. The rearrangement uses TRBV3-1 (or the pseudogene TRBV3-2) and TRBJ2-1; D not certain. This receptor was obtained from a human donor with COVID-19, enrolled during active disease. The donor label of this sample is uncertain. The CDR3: CASSQVSGGQFF. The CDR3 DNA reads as TGTGCCAGCAGCCAAGTATCTGGCGGGCAGTTCTTC.